Included here is one T cell receptor beta chain sequence, with context. This sample was taken from a study of control samples from healthy donors and cancer patients. The CDR3 contains 18 residues. Generated by immunoSEQ multiplex PCR, the TCRdb table keeps only in-frame clones and is missing some. This table holds fewer than 120,000 clones, approximately 90% found once. The chain carries TRBV21-1 and TRBJ2-5; no DNA check was done on the table's D call, TRBD2. TRBV21-1 is termed a pseudogene. The source of this sequence is an older woman with lung cancer. Source material: PBMCs. CDR3 residues: CASSKEACLAGEQETQYF. The CDR3, as DNA: TGTGCCAGCAGCAAAGAAGCCTGTTTAGCGGGAGAACAAGAGACCCAGTACTTC.